This is a list of T cell receptor beta chains from one sample in a study of blood T cell repertoires in COVID-19. The table came from immunoSEQ multiplex PCR; TCRdb's copy has only in-frame clones and leaves some out. The sample comprises some 82,000 clones, roughly 89% of which are singletons, and over 1.5% rests with the top ten. The sample taken for sequencing was peripheral blood. The receptors originated from a woman between 45 and 60 years old in a cohort sampled during active COVID-19. Both conserved end residues are part of each CDR3. The order of the fields is D gene, V gene, clone size, J gene, CDR3 protein, CDR3 DNA. A D gene is named only where the DNA matches it firmly. Some rows mark clone size as missing; the rest say once, few, many or name a class of expanded clone.

D gene: -
V gene: TRBV6-5
clone size: -
J gene: TRBJ1-4
CDR3 protein: CASRAGGREKLFF
CDR3 DNA: TGTGCCAGCAGAGCGGGGGGCCGGGAAAAACTGTTTTTT

D gene: -
V gene: TRBV14
clone size: -
J gene: TRBJ1-3
CDR3 protein: CASSPTSGNTIYF
CDR3 DNA: TGTGCCAGCAGCCCGACTAGTGGAAACACCATATATTTT

D gene: TRBD1
V gene: TRBV11-3
clone size: few
J gene: TRBJ2-1
CDR3 protein: CASSGTGGLNEQFF
CDR3 DNA: TGTGCCAGCAGTGGGACAGGCGGTCTCAATGAGCAGTTCTTC

D gene: -
V gene: TRBV18
clone size: once
J gene: TRBJ1-1
CDR3 protein: CASSGLNTEAFF
CDR3 DNA: TGTGCCAGCTCAGGCCTGAACACTGAAGCTTTCTTT

D gene: TRBD2
V gene: TRBV27
clone size: -
J gene: TRBJ2-7
CDR3 protein: CASTKTTSGTLYEQYF
CDR3 DNA: TGTGCTTCGACTAAGACGACTAGCGGGACCCTCTACGAGCAGTACTTC

D gene: -
V gene: TRBV12-5
clone size: -
J gene: TRBJ2-2
CDR3 protein: CASGLGVANTGELFF
CDR3 DNA: TGTGCTAGTGGTTTAGGGGTCGCGAACACCGGGGAGCTGTTTTTT

D gene: TRBD1
V gene: TRBV3-1/TRBV3-2
clone size: -
J gene: TRBJ1-1
CDR3 protein: CASSRTDREAFF
CDR3 DNA: TGTGCCAGCAGCCGCACGGACAGGGAAGCTTTCTTT

D gene: TRBD1
V gene: TRBV5-1
clone size: -
J gene: TRBJ2-2
CDR3 protein: CASSTQMTGGASTGELFF
CDR3 DNA: TGCGCCAGCAGCACACAAATGACAGGGGGCGCATCGACCGGGGAGCTGTTTTTT

D gene: TRBD2
V gene: TRBV7-2
clone size: -
J gene: TRBJ2-3
CDR3 protein: CASSLATSRTDTQYF
CDR3 DNA: TGTGCCAGCAGCTTAGCGACTAGCCGCACAGATACGCAGTATTTT

D gene: -
V gene: TRBV19
clone size: few
J gene: TRBJ1-1
CDR3 protein: CASSTGQLNTEAFF
CDR3 DNA: TGTGCCAGTAGTACGGGACAACTGAACACTGAAGCTTTCTTT